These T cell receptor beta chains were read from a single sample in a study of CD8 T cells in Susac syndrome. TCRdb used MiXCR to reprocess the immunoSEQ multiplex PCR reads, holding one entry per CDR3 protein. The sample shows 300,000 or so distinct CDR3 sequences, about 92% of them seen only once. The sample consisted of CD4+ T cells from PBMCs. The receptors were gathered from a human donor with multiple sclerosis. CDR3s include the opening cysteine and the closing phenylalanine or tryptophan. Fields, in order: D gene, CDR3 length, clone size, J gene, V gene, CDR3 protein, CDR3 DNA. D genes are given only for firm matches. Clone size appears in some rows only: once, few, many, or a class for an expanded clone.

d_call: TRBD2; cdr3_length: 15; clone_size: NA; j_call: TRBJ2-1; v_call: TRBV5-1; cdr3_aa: CASSLALAGKNEQFF; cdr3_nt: TGCGCCAGCAGCTTGGCCTTAGCGGGGAAAAATGAGCAGTTCTTC
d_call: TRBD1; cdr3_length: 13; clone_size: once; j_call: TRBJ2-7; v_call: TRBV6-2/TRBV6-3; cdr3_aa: CASSPTGTYEQYF; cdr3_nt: TGTGCCAGCAGCCCGACAGGGACCTACGAGCAGTACTTC
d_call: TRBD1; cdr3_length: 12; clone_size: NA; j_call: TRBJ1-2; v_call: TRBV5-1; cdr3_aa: CASSTGQGGYTF; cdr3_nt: TGCGCCAGCAGCACCGGACAGGGCGGCTACACCTTC
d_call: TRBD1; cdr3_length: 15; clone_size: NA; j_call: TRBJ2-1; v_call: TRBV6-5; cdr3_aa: CASSHPGTGRNEQFF; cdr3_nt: TGTGCCAGCAGCCACCCCGGGACAGGGCGGAATGAGCAGTTCTTC
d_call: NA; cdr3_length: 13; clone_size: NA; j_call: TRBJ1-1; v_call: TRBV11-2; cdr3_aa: CASSSSTYTEAFF; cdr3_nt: TGTGCCAGCAGCTCATCAACCTACACTGAAGCTTTCTTT
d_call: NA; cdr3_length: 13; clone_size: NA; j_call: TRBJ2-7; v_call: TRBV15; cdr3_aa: CATSGHLGDEQYF; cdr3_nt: TGTGCCACCAGCGGGCACCTGGGCGACGAGCAGTACTTC
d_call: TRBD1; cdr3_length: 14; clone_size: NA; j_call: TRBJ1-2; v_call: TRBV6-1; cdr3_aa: CASNDRGRFHGYTF; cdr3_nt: TGTGCCAGCAATGACAGGGGGCGCTTCCATGGCTACACCTTC
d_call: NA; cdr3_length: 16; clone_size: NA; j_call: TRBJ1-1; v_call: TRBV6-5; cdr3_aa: CASSYSTGPMDPEAFF; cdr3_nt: TGTGCCAGCAGTTACTCGACGGGGCCGATGGACCCGGAAGCTTTCTTT
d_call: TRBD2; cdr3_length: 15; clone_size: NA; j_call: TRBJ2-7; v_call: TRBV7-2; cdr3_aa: CASSSGAGGPYEQYF; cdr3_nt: TGTGCCAGCAGCTCAGGGGCGGGAGGGCCCTACGAGCAGTACTTC
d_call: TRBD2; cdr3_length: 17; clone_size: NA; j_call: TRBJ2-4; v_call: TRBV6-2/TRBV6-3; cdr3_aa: CASSYEAGTSGGNIQYF; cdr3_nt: TGTGCCAGCAGTTATGAGGCCGGGACTAGCGGGGGGAACATTCAGTACTTC
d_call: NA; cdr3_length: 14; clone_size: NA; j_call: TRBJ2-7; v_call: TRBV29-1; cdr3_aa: CSVESGRPEYEQYF; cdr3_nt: TGCAGCGTTGAGTCGGGCAGGCCTGAATACGAGCAGTACTTC
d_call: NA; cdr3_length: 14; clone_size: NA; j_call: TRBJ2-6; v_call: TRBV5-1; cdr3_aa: CASRAGSGANVLTF; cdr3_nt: TGCGCCAGCAGGGCGGGTAGTGGGGCCAACGTCCTGACTTTC
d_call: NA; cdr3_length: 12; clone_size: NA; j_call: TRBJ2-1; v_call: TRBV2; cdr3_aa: CASSEELGEQFF; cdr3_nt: TGTGCCAGCAGTGAAGAACTGGGTGAGCAGTTCTTC
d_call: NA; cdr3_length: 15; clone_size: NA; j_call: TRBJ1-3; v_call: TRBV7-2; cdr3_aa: CASSFPVGSGNTIYF; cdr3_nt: TGTGCCAGCAGCTTCCCGGTCGGCTCTGGAAACACCATATATTTT
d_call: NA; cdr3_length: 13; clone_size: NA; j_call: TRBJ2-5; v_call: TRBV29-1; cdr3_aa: CSVEGGRGETQYF; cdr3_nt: TGCAGCGTTGAAGGAGGAAGAGGGGAGACCCAGTACTTC
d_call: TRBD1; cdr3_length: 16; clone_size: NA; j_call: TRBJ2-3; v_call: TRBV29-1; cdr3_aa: CSVDYSDRTSTDTQYF; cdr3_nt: TGCAGCGTTGATTACTCGGACAGGACTAGCACAGATACGCAGTATTTT
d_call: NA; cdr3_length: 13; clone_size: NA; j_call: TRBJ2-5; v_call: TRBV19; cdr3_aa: CASSSRPGETQYF; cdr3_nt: TGTGCCAGTAGCTCTCGTCCCGGCGAGACCCAGTACTTC
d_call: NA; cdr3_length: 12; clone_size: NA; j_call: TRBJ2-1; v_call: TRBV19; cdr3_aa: CASSIVTTEQFF; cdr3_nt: TGTGCCAGTAGTATAGTAACGACTGAGCAGTTCTTC
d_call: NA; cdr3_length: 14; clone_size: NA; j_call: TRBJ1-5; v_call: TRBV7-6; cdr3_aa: CASSNGPLLEPQHF; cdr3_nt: TGTGCCAGCAGCAATGGACCTTTGTTAGAGCCCCAGCATTTT
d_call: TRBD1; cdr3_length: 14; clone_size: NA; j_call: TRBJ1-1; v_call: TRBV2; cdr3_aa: CASRDRATNTEAFF; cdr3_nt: TGTGCCAGCAGGGACAGGGCGACGAACACTGAAGCTTTCTTT
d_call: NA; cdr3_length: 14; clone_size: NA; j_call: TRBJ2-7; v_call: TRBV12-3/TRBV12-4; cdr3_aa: CASTRTVLNEEQYF; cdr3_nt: TGTGCCAGCACCAGGACAGTCCTTAATGAAGAGCAGTACTTC
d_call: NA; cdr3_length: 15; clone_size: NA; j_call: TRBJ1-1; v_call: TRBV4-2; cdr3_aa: CASSRGGTMNTEAFF; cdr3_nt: TGTGCCAGCAGCCGCGGGGGGACGATGAACACTGAAGCTTTCTTT
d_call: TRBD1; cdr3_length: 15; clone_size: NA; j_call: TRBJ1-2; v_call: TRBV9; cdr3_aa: CASSADRGRSYGYTF; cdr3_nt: TGTGCCAGCAGCGCAGACAGGGGGCGATCCTATGGCTACACCTTC
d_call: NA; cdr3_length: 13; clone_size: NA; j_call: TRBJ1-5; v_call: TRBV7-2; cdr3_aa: CASSGSSNQPQHF; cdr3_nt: TGTGCCAGCAGTGGATCTAGCAATCAGCCCCAGCATTTT
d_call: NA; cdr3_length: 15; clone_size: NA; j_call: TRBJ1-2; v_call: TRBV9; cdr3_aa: CASSAGRGGNYGYTF; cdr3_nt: TGTGCCAGCAGCGCCGGTAGGGGGGGCAACTATGGCTACACCTTC
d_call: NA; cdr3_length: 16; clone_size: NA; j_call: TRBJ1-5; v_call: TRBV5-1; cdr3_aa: CASSLTPGGPNQPQHF; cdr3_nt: TGCGCCAGCAGCTTGACCCCTGGGGGCCCCAATCAGCCCCAGCATTTT
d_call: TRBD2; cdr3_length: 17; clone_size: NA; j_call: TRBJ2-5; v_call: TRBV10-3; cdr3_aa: CAISGTSGSGRRETQYF; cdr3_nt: TGTGCCATCAGTGGGACTAGCGGGAGCGGGCGTCGAGAGACCCAGTACTTC
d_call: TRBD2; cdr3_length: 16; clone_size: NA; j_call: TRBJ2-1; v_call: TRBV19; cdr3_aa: CASSEREGPPYNEQFF; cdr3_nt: TGTGCCAGTAGCGAGCGGGAGGGCCCCCCCTACAATGAGCAGTTCTTC
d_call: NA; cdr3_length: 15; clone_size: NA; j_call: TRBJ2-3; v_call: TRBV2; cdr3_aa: CASSPGQPFTDTQYF; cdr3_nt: TGTGCCAGCAGCCCAGGACAGCCATTCACAGATACGCAGTATTTT
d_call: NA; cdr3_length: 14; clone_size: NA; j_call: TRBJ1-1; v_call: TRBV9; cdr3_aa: CASSVRGESTEAFF; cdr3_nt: TGTGCCAGCAGCGTGCGGGGGGAGAGCACTGAAGCTTTCTTT
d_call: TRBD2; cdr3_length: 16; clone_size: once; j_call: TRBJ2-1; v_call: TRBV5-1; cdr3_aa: CASSLGSSGYYNEQFF; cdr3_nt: TGCGCCAGCAGCTTAGGGTCTAGCGGATACTACAATGAGCAGTTCTTC
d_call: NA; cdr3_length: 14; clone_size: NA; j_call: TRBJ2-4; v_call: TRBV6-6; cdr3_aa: CASSSSQAKNIQYF; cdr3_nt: TGTGCCAGCAGTTCGAGCCAAGCCAAAAACATTCAGTACTTC
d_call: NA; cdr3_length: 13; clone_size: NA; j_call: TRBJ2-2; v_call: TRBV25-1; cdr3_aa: CASKRANTGELFF; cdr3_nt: TGTGCCAGCAAACGAGCGAACACCGGGGAGCTGTTTTTT
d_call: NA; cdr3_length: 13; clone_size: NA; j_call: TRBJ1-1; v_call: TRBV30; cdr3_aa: CAWNQGWLSEAFF; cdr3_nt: TGTGCCTGGAACCAGGGGTGGTTATCTGAAGCTTTCTTT
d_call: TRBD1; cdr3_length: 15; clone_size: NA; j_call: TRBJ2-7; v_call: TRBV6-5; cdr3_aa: CASSRDRGIPNEQYF; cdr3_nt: TGTGCCAGCAGCCGGGACAGGGGAATTCCAAACGAGCAGTACTTC
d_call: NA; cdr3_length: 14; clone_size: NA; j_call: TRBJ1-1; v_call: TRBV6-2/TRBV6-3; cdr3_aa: CASSFQGPLGKAFF; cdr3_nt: TGTGCCAGCAGTTTCCAGGGTCCTCTCGGTAAAGCTTTCTTT
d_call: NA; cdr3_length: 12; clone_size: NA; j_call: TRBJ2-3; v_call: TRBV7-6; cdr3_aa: CASSLHWDTQYF; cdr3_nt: TGTGCCAGCAGCTTACATTGGGATACGCAGTATTTT
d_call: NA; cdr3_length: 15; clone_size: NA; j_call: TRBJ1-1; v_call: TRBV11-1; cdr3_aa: CASSPPGPRGAEAFF; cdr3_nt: TGTGCCAGCAGCCCACCGGGTCCCAGGGGCGCCGAAGCTTTCTTT
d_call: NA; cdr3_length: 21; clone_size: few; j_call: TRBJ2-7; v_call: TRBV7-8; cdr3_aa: CASSLTYTGTYPFLSSYEQYF; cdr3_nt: TGTGCCAGCAGCTTAACCTACACAGGGACTTACCCATTTTTATCCTCCTACGAGCAGTACTTC
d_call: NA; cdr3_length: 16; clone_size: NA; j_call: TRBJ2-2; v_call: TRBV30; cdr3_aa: CAWSVPARGVGRELFF; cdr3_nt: TGTGCCTGGAGTGTACCAGCCAGGGGAGTAGGGCGGGAGCTGTTTTTT
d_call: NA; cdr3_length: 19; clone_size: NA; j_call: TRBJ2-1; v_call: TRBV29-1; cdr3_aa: CSVERGGLQGGGLYNEQFF; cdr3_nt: TGCAGCGTTGAAAGAGGGGGGCTCCAGGGGGGTGGCTTATACAATGAGCAGTTCTTC
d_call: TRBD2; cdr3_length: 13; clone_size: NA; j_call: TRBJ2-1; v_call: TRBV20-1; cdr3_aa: CSAVDGGRDEQFF; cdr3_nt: TGCAGTGCCGTAGACGGCGGGAGGGATGAGCAGTTCTTC
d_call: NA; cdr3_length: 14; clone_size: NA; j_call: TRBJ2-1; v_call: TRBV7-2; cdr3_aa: CASSFLRENNEQFF; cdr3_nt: TGTGCCAGCAGCTTCCTCCGGGAGAACAATGAGCAGTTCTTC
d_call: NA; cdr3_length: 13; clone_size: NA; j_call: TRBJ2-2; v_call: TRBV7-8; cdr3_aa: CASSGRSTGELFF; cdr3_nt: TGTGCCAGCAGCGGTAGGAGTACCGGGGAGCTGTTTTTT
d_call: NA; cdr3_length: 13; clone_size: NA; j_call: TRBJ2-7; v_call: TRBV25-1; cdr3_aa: CATMPAGYYEQYF; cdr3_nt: TGTGCCACCATGCCCGCAGGGTACTACGAGCAGTACTTC
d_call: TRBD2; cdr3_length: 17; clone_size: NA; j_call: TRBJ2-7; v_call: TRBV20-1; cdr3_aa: CSARLRGGTSVIYEQYF; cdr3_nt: TGCAGTGCTAGACTAAGAGGTGGGACTAGTGTTATTTACGAGCAGTACTTC
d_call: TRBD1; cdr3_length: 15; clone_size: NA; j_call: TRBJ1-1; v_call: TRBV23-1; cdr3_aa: CASSPNRDRGTEAFF; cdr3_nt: TGCGCCAGCAGTCCAAACCGGGACAGGGGTACTGAAGCTTTCTTT
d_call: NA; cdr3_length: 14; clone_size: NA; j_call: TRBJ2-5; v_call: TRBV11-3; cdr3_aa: CASSSGAGRETQYF; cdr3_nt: TGTGCCAGCAGCTCCGGGGCAGGGCGAGAGACCCAGTACTTC
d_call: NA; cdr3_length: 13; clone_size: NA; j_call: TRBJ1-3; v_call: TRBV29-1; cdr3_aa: CSAERGLGNTIYF; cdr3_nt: TGCAGCGCCGAGCGGGGCCTAGGAAACACCATATATTTT
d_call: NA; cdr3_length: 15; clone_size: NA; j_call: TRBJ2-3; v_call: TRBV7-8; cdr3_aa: CASSPFGQESYTQYF; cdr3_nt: TGTGCCAGCAGCCCCTTTGGGCAGGAGAGTTATACGCAGTATTTT
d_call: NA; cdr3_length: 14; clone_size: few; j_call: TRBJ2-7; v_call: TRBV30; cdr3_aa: CAWSLQGNSYEQYF; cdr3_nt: TGTGCCTGGAGTTTGCAGGGCAACTCCTACGAGCAGTACTTC